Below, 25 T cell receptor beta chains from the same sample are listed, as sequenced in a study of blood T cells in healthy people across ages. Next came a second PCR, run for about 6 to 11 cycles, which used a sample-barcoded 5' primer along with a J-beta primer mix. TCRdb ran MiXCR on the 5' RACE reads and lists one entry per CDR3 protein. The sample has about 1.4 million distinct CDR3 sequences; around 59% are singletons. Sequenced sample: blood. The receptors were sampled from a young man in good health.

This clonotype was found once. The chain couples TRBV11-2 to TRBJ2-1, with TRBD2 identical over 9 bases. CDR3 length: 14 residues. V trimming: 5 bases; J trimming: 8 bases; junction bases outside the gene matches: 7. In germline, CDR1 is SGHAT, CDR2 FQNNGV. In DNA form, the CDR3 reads TGTGCCAGCAGCCTTAGCGGGAGTGGCGATGAGCAGTTCTTC. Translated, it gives CASSLSGSGDEQFF.

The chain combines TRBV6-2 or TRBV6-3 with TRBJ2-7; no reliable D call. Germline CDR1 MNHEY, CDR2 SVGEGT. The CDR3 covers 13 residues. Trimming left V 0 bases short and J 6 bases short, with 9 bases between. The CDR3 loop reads CASSYSDVREQYF. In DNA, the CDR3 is TGTGCCAGCAGTTACTCGGACGTCCGCGAGCAGTACTTC.

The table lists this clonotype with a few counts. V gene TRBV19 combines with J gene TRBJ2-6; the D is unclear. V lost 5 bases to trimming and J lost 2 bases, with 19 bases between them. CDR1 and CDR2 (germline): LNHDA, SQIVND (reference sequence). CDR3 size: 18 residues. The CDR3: CASSRPGLPQAGANVLTF. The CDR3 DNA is TGTGCCAGTAGTCGCCCGGGCCTTCCCCAGGCTGGGGCCAACGTCCTGACTTTC.

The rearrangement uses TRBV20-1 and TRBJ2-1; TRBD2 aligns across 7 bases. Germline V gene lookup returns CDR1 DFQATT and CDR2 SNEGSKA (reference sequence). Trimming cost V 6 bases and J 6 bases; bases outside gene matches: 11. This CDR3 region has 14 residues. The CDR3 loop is CSAPPRLAVNEQFF. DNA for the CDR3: TGCAGTGCCCCCCCCCGACTAGCAGTCAATGAGCAGTTCTTC.

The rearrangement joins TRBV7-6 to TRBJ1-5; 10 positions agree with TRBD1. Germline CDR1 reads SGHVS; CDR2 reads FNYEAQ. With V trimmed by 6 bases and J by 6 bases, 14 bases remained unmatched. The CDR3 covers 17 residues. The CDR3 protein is CASSHYTGTGELQPQHF. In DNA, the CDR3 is TGTGCCAGCAGTCATTACACCGGGACAGGGGAACTTCAGCCCCAGCATTTT. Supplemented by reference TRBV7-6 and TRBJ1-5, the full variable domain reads GAGVSQSPRYKVTKRGQDVALRCDPISGHVSLYWYRQALGQGPEFLTYFNYEAQQDKSGLPNDRFSAERPEGSISTLTIQRTEQRDSAMYRCASSHYTGTGELQPQHFGDGTRLSIL.

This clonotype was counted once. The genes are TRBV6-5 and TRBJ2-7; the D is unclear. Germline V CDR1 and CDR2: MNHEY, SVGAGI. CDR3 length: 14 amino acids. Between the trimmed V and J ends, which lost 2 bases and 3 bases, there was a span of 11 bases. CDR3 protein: CASSYGKVGYEQYF. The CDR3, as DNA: TGTGCCAGCAGTTACGGGAAGGTGGGCTACGAGCAGTACTTC.

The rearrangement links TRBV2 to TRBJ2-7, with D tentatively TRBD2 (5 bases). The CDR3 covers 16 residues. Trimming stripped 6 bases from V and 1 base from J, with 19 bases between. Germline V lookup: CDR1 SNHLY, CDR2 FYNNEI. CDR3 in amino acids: CASSHGGPRRSYEQYF. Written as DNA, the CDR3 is TGTGCCAGCAGCCATGGAGGACCCCGGAGATCCTACGAGCAGTACTTC.

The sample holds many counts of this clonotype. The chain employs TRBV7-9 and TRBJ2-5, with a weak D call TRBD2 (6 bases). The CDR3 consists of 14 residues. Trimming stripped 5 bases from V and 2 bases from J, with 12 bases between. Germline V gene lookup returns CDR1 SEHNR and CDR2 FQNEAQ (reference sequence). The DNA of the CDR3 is TGTGCCAGCAGCCCGTTGGGGGGACAAGAGACCCAGTACTTC. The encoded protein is CASSPLGGQETQYF. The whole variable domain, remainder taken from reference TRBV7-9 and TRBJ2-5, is DTGVSQNPRHKITKRGQNVTFRCDPISEHNRLYWYRQTLGQGPEFLTYFQNEAQLEKSRLLSDRFSAERPKGSFSTLEIQRTEQGDSAMYLCASSPLGGQETQYFGPGTRLLVL.

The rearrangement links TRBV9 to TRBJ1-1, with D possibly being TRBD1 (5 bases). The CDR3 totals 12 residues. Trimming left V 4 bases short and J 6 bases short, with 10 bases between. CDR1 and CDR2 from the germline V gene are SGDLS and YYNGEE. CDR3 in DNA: TGTGCCAGCAGCACCCAGGGATCTGAAGCTTTCTTT. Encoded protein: CASSTQGSEAFF.

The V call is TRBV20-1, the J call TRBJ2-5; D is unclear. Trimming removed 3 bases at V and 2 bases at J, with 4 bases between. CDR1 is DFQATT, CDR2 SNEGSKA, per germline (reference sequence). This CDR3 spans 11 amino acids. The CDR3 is CSARLQETQYF. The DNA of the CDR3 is TGCAGTGCTAGGTTACAAGAGACCCAGTACTTC.

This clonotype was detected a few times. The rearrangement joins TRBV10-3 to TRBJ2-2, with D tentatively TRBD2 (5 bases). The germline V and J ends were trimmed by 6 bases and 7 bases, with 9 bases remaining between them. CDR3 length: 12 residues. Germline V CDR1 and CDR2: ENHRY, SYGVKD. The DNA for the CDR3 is TGTGCCATCAGCGGGGATGACGGGGAGCTGTTTTTT. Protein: CAISGDDGELFF.

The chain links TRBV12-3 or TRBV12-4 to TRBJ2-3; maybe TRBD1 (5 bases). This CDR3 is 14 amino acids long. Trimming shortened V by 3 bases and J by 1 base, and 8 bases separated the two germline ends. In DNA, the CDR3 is TGTGCCAGCAGTTTCACAGGACGCACAGATACGCAGTATTTT. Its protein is CASSFTGRTDTQYF.

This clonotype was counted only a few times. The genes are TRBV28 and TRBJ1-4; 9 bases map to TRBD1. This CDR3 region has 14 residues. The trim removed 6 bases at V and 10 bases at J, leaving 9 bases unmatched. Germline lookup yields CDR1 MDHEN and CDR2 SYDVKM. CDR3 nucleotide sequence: TGTGCCAGCAGCACTGAGACAGGGGGGCGAAAACTGTTTTTT. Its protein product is CASSTETGGRKLFF.

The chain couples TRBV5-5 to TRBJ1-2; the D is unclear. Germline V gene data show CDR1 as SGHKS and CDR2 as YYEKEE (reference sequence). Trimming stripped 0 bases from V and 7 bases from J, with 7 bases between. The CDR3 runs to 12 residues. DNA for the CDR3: TGTGCCAGCAGCTTGGATTATGGTGGCTACACCTTC. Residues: CASSLDYGGYTF.

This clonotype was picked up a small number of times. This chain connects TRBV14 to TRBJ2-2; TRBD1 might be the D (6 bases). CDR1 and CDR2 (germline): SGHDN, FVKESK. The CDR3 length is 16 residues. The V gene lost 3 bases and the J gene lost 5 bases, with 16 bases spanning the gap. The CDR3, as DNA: TGTGCCAGCAGCCATCGACAGGCAATCATTACCGGGGAGCTGTTTTTT. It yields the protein CASSHRQAIITGELFF.

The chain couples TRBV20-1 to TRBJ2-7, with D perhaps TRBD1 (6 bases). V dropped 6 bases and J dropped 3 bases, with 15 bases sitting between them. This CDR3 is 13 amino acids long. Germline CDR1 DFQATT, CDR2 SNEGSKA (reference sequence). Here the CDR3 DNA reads TGCAGTGCCACAGGACAGTCCTACTACGAGCAGTACTTC. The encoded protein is CSATGQSYYEQYF.

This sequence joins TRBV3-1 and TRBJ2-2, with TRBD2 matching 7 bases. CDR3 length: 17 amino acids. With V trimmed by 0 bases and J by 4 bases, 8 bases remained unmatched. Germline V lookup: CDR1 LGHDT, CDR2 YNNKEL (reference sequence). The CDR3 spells CASSQDRLADFTGELFF. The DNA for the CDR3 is TGTGCCAGCAGCCAAGATCGGCTAGCGGACTTCACCGGGGAGCTGTTTTTT.

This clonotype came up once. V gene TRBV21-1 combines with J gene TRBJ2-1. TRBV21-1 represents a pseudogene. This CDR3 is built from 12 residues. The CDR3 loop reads CASSPCLDEQFF. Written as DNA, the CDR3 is TGTGCCAGCAGCCCTTGCCTCGACGAGCAGTTCTTC.

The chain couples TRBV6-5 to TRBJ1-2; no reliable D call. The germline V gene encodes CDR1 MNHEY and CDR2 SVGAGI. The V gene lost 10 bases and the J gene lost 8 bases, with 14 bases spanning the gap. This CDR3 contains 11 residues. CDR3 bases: TGTGCCACGGGAACTACGGGAGGCTACACCTTC. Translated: CATGTTGGYTF.

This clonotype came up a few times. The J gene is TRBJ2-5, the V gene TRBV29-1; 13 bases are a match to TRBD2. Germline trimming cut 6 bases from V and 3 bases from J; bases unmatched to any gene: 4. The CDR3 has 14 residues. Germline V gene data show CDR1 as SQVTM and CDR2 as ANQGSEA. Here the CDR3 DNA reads TGCAGCGTAGCCGGGACTAGCGGGGAAGAGACCCAGTACTTC. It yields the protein CSVAGTSGEETQYF.

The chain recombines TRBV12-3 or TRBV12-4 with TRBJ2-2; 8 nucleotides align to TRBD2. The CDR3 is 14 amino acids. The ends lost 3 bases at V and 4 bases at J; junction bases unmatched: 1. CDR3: CASSFTSGTGELFF. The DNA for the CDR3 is TGTGCCAGCAGTTTCACTAGCGGCACCGGGGAGCTGTTTTTT.

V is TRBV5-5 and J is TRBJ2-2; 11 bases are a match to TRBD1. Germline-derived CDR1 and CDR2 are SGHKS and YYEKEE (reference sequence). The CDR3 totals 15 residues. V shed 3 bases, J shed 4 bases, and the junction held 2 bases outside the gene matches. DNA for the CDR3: TGTGCCAGCAGCTCCGGGACAGGGGGCACCGGGGAGCTGTTTTTT. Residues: CASSSGTGGTGELFF.

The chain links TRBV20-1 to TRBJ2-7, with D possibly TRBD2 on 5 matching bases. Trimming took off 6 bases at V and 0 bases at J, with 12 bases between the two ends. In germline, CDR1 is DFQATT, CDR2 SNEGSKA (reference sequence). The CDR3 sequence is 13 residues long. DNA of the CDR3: TGCAGTGCACGTCCCCGGGGCTCCTACGAGCAGTACTTC. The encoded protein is CSARPRGSYEQYF.

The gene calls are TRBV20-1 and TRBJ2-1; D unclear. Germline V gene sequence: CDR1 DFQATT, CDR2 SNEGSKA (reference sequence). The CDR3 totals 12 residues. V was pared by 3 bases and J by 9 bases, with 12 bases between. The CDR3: CSASSRAVEQFF. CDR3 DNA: TGCAGTGCTAGCTCCCGGGCCGTTGAGCAGTTCTTC.

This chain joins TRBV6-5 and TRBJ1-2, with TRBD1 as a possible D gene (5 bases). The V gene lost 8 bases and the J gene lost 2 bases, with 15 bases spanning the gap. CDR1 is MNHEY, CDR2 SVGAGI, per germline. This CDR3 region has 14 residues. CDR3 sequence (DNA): TGTGCCAGCCATCCCCGGGGCCAGAACTATGGCTACACCTTC. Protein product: CASHPRGQNYGYTF.